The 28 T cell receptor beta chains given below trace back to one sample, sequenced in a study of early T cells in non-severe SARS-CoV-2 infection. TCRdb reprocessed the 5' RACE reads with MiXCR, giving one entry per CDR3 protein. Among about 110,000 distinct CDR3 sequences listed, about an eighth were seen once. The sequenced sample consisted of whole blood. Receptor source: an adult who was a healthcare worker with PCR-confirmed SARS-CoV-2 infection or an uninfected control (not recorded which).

CDR3 sequence: CASSLNIFSGANVLTF. For the CDR3, the DNA is TGTGCCAGCAGCTTAAACATCTTCTCTGGGGCCAACGTCCTGACTTTC. This chain links TRBV7-6 with TRBJ2-6; no definite D call. Germline values: CDR1 SGHVS, CDR2 FNYEAQ. V was clipped by 2 bases and J by 0 bases, with 8 bases between them. CDR3 length equals 16 residues.

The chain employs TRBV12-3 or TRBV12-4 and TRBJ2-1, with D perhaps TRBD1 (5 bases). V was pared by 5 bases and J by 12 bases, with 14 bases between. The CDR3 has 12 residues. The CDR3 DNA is TGTGCCAGCAGTCCCAAGGGGTTCGCGCAGTTCTTC. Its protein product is CASSPKGFAQFF.

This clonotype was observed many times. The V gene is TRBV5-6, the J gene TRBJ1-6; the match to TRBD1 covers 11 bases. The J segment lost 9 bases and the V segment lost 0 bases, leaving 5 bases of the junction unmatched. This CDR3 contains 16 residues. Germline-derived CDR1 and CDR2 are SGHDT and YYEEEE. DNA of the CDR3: TGTGCCAGCAGCTTGGTATCCGGGACAGGGGGTTCACCCCTCCACTTT. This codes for CASSLVSGTGGSPLHF.

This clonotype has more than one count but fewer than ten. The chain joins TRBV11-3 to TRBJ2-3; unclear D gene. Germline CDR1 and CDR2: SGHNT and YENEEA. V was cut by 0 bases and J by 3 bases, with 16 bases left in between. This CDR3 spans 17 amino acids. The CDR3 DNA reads TGTGCCAGCAGCTTAGATCTGTCACACTTTTTAACAGATACGCAGTATTTT. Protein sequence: CASSLDLSHFLTDTQYF. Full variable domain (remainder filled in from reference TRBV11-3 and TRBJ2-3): EAGVVQSPRYKIIEKKQPVAFWCNPISGHNTLYWYLQNLGQGPELLIRYENEEAVDDSQLPKDRFSAERLKGVDSTLKIQPAELGDSAVYLCASSLDLSHFLTDTQYFGPGTRLTVL.

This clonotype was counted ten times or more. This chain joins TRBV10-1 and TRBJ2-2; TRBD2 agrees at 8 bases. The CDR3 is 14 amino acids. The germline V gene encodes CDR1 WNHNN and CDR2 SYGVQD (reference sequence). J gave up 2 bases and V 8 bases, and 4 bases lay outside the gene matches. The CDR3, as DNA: TGCGCCAGCGAAAGCGGGGGTAACACCGGGGAGCTGTTTTTT. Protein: CASESGGNTGELFF.

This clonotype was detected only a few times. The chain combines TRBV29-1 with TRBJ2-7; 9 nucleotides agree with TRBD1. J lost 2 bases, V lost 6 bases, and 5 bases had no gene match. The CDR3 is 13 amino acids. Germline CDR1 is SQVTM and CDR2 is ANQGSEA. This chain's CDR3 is CSVRTGEAYEQYF. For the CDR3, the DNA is TGCAGCGTCCGGACAGGGGAGGCCTACGAGCAGTACTTC.

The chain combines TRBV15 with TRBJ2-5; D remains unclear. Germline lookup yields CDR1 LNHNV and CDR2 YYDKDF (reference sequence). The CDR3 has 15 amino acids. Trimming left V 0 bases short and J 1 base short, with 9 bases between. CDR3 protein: CATSRDLNSQETQYF. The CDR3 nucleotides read TGTGCCACCAGCAGAGATCTTAACAGCCAAGAGACCCAGTACTTC.

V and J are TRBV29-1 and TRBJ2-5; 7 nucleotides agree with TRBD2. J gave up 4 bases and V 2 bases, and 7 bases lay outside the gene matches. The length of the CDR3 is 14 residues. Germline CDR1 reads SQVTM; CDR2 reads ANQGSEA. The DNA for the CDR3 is TGCAGCGTTGAAATACTAGCGATGGTAGAGACCCAGTACTTC. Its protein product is CSVEILAMVETQYF.

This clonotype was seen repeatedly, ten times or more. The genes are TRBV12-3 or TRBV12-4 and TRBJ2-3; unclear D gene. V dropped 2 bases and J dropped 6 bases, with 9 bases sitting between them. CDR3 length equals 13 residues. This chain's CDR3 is CASSLPGGDTQYF. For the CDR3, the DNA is TGTGCCAGCAGTTTACCAGGTGGGGATACGCAGTATTTT.

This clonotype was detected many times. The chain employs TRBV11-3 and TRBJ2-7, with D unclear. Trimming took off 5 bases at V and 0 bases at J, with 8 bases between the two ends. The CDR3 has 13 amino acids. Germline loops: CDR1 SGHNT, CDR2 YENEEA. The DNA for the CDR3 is TGTGCCAGCAGCCGGCGTTCCTCCTACGAGCAGTACTTC. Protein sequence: CASSRRSSYEQYF.

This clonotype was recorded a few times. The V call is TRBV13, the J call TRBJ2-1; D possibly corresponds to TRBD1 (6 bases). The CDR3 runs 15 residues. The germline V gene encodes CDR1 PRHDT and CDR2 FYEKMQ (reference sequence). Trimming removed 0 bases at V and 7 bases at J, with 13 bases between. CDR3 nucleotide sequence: TGTGCCAGCAGCTTAGGCCTAACACAGGGAAATGAGCAGTTCTTC. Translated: CASSLGLTQGNEQFF.

The CDR3 sequence is CASTGRTSGRMYYEQYF. The CDR3 DNA reads TGTGCCAGCACGGGGAGGACTAGCGGGAGGATGTACTACGAGCAGTACTTC. This sequence joins TRBV6-6 and TRBJ2-7; TRBD2 aligns across 14 bases. In germline, CDR1 is MNHNY, CDR2 SVGAGI (reference sequence). This CDR3 has 17 amino acids. J gave up 3 bases and V 7 bases, and 11 bases lay outside the gene matches.

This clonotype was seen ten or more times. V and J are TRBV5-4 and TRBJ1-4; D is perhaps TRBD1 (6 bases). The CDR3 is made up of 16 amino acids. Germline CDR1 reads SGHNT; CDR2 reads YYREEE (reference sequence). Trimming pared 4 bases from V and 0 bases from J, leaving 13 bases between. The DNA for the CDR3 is TGTGCCAGCAGCCCGGGGGGCGGTGCAACTAATGAAAAACTGTTTTTT. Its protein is CASSPGGGATNEKLFF.

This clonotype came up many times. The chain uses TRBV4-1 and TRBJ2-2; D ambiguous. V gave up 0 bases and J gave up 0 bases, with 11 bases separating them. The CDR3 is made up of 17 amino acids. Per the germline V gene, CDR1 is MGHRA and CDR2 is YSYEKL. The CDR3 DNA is TGCGCCAGCAGCCAAGATTCAAACGGCGCGAACACCGGGGAGCTGTTTTTT. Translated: CASSQDSNGANTGELFF.

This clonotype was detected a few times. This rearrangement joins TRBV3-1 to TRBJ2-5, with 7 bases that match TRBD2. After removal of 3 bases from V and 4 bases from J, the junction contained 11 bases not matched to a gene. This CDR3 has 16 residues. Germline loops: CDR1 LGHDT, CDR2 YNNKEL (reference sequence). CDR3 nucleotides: TGTGCCAGCAGCCAGCCGGGGGGTAGAAGAGTAGAGACCCAGTACTTC. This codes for CASSQPGGRRVETQYF.

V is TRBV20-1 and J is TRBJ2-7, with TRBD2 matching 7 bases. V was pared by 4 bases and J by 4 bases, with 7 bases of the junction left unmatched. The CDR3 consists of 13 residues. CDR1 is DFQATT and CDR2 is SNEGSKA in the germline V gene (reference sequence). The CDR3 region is CSAMGGSLYEQYF. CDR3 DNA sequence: TGCAGTGCTATGGGCGGGAGCTTGTACGAGCAGTACTTC.

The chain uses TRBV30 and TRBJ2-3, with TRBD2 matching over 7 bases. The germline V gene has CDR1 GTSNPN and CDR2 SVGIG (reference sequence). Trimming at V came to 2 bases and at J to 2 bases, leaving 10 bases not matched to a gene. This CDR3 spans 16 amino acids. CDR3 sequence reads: CAWSRATSRHTDTQYF. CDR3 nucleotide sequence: TGTGCCTGGAGTCGGGCGACTAGCAGACACACAGATACGCAGTATTTT.

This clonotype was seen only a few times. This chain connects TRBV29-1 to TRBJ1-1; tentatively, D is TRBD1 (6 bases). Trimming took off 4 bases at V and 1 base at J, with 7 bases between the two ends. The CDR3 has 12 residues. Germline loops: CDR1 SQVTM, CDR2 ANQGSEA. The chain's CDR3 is CSVGGRNTEAFF. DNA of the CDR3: TGCAGCGTTGGGGGGCGGAACACTGAAGCTTTCTTT.

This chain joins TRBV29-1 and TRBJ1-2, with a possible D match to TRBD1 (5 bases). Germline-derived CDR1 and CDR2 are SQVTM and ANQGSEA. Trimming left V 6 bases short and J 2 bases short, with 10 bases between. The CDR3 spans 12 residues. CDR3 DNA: TGCAGCGTCTCCGGGGACAACTATGGCTACACCTTC. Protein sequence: CSVSGDNYGYTF.

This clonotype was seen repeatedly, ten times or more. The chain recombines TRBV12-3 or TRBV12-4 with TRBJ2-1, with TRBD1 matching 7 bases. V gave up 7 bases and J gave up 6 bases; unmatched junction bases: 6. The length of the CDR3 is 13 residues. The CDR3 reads CASTPRGSNEQFF. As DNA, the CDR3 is TGTGCCAGCACCCCCAGGGGGTCCAATGAGCAGTTCTTC.

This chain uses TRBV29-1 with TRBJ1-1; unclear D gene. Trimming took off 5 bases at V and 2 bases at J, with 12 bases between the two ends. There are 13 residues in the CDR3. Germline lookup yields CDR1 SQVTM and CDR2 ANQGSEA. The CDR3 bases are TGCAGCGTTACCCCTCATGCCAACACTGAAGCTTTCTTT. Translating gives CSVTPHANTEAFF.

The CDR3 bases are TGTGCCAGCAGACACCGACCACTACTAGCGGGAGTCGATGAGCAGTTCTTC. This gives the protein CASRHRPLLAGVDEQFF. This chain uses TRBV27 with TRBJ2-1, with 11 bases identical to TRBD2. Looked up from germline, CDR1 is MNHEY and CDR2 is SMNVEV (reference sequence). The CDR3 has 17 residues. V was pared by 6 bases and J by 8 bases, with 15 bases of the junction left unmatched.

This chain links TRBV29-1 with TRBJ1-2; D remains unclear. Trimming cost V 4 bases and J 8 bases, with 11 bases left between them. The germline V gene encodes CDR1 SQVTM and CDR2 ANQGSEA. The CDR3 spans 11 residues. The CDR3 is CSVGDPRGYTF. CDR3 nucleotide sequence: TGCAGCGTTGGCGATCCAAGAGGCTACACCTTC.

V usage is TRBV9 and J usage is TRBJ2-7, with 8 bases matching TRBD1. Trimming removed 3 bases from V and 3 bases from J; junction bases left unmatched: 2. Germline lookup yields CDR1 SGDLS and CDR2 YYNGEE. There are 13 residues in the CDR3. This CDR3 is CASSDGQGYEQYF. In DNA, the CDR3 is TGTGCCAGCAGCGACGGACAGGGCTACGAGCAGTACTTC.

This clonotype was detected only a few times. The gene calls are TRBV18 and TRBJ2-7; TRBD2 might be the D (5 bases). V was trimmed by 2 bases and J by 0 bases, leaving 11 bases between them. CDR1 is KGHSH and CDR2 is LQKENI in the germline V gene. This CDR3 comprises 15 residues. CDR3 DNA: TGTGCCAGCTCACCAGAGGGTCCGAGCTCCTACGAGCAGTACTTC. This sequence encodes CASSPEGPSSYEQYF.

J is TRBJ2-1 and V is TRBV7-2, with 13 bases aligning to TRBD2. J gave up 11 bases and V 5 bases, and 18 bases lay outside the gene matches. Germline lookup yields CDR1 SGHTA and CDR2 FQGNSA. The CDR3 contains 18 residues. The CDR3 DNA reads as TGTGCCAGCAGCCGCGACGACGCCACTAGCGGGGGGGTATTACAGCAGTTCTTC. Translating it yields CASSRDDATSGGVLQQFF.

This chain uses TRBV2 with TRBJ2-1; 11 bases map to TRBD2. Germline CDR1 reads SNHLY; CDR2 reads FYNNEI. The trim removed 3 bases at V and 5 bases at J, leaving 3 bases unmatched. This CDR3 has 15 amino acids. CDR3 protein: CASSDRLAGHNEQFF. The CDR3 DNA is TGTGCCAGCAGTGACCGACTAGCGGGGCACAATGAGCAGTTCTTC.

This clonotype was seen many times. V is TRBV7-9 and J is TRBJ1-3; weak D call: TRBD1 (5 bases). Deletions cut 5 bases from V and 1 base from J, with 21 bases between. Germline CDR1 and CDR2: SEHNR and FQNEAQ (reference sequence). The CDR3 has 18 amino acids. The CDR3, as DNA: TGTGCCAGCAGCGAACGGACGGGACTTCCGAGGTCTGGAAACACCATATATTTT. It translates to CASSERTGLPRSGNTIYF.